This T cell receptor (beta chain) was obtained from a study of blood T cell repertoires in COVID-19. Study as a whole: Italy, Spain and the United States were the sources of the convalescent and acute COVID-19 samples. Sources were T cells, B-cell-depleted T cells, or PBMCs; the material itself was cDNA or gDNA.

Germline assignment: CDR1 DFQATT and CDR2 SNEGSKA (reference sequence). The germline V and J ends were trimmed by 3 bases and 8 bases, with 16 bases remaining between them. The CDR3 loop spans 14 amino acids. Profiling relied on immunoSEQ multiplex PCR, and the TCRdb table lists in-frame clones only, not all of them. The data hold approximately 170,000 clones, with approximately 80% observed a single time. The source material was peripheral blood. The sequence was obtained from a man between 65 and 85 years old who had recovered from COVID-19. The chain uses TRBV20-1 and TRBJ1-4; tentatively, D is TRBD1 (6 bases). CDR3 sequence: CSASLRGGSEKLFF. In DNA form, the CDR3 reads TGCAGTGCTAGTCTTAGGGGGGGAAGCGAAAAACTGTTTTTT.